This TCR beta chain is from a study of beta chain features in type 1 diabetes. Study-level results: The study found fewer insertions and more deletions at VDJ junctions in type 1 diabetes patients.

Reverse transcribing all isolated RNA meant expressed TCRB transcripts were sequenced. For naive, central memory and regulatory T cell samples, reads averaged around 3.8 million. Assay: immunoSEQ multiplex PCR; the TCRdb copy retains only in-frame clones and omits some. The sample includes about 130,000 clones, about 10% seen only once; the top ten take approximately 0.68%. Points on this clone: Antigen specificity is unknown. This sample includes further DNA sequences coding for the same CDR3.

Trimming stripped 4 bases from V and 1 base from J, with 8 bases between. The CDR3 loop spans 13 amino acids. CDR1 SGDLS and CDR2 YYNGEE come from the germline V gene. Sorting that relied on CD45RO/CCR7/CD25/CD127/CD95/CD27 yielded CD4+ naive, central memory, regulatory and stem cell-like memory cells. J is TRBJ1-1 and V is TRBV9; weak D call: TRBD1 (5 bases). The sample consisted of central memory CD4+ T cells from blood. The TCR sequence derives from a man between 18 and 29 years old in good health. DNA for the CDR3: TGTGCCAGCAGCCAGCAGGGGAACACTGAAGCTTTCTTT. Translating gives CASSQQGNTEAFF. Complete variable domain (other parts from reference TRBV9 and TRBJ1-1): DSGVTQTPKHLITATGQRVTLRCSPRSGDLSVYWYQQSLDQGLQFLIQYYNGEERAKGNILERFSAQQFPDLHSELNLSSLELGDSALYFCASSQQGNTEAFFGQGTRLTVV.